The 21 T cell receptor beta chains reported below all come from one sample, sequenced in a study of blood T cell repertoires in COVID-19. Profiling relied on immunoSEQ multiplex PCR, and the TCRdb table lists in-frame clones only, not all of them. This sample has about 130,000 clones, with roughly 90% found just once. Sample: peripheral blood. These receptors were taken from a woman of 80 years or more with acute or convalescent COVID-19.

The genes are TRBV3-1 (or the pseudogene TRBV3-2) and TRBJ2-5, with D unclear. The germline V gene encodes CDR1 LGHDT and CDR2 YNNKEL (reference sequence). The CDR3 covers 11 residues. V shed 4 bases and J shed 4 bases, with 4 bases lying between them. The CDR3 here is CASSLLETQYF. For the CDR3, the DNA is TGTGCCAGCAGCCTCTTAGAGACCCAGTACTTC.

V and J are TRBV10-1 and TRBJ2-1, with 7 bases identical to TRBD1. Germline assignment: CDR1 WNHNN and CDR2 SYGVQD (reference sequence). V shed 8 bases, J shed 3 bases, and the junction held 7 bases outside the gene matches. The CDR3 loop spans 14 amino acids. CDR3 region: CASSKGAVYNEQFF. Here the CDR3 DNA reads TGCGCCAGCTCTAAGGGGGCGGTCTACAATGAGCAGTTCTTC.

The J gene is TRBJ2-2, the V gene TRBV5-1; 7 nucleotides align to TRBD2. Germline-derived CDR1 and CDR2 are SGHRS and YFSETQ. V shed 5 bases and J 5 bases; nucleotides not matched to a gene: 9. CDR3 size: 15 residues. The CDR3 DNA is TGCGCCAGCAGAATACTTAGCGGGCCGACCGGGGAGCTGTTTTTT. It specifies CASRILSGPTGELFF.

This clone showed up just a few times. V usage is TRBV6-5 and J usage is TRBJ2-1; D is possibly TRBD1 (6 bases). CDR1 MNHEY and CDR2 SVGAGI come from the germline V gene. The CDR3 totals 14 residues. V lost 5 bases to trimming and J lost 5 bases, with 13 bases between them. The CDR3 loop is CASSRGNRDNEQFF. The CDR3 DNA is TGTGCCAGCAGTCGAGGGAACAGGGACAATGAGCAGTTCTTC.

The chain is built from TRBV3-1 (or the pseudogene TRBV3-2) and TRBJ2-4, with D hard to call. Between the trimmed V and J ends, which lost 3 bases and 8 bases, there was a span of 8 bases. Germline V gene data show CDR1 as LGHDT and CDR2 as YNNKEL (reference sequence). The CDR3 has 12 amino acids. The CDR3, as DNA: TGTGCCAGCAGCCACGATTCGGACATTCAGTACTTC. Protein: CASSHDSDIQYF.

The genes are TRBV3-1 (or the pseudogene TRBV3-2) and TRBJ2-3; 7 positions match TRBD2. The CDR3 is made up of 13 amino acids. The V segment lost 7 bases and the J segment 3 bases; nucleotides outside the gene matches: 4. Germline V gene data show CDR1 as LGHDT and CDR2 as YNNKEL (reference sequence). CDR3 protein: CASNRGGTDTQYF. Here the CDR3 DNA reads TGTGCCAGCAACCGCGGGGGTACAGATACGCAGTATTTT.

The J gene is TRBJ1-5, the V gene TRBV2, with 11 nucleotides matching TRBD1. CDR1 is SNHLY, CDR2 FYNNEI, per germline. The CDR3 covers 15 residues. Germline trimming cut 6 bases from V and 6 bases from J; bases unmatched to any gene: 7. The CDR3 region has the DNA TGTGCCAGCAGCACCGGGACAGGGGGTCCTCAGCCCCAGCATTTT. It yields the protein CASSTGTGGPQPQHF.

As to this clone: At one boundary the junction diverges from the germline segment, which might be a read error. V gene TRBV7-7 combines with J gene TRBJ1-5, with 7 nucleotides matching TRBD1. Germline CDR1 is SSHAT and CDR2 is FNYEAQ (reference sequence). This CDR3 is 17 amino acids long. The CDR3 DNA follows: TGTGCTAGCAGCTTAGTCCGGGACAGATGTGCCATCCAGCCCCAGCATTTT. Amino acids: CASSLVRDRCAIQPQHF.

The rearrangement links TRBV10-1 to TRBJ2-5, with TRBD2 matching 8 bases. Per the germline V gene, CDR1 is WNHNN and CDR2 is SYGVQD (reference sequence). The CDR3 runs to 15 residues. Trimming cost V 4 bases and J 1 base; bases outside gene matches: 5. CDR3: CASSAGAGAQETQYF. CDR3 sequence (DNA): TGCGCCAGCAGTGCTGGAGCGGGAGCCCAAGAGACCCAGTACTTC.

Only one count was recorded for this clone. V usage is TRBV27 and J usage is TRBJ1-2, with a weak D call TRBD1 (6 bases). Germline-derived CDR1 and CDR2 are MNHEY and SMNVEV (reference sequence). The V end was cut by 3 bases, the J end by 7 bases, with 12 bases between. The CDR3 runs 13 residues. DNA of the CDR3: TGTGCCAGCAGTTTCGACAGGCAGGGTGGCTACACCTTC. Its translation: CASSFDRQGGYTF.

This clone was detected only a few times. DNA for the CDR3: TGTGCCATCAGTGAGTCATTGAGCTATGGCTACACCTTC. Translation gives CAISESLSYGYTF. The genes are TRBV10-3 and TRBJ1-2; D unclear. Trimming removed 0 bases at V and 4 bases at J, with 6 bases between. Germline CDR1 reads ENHRY; CDR2 reads SYGVKD. The CDR3 totals 13 residues.

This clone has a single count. CDR3 loop: CASSERSGNQPQHF. CDR3 DNA sequence: TGTGCCAGCAGTGAGCGTAGTGGCAATCAGCCCCAGCATTTT. The chain carries TRBV6-1 and TRBJ1-5, with no clear D. Germline V gene sequence: CDR1 MNHNS, CDR2 SASEGT. The V and J ends lost 3 bases and 2 bases respectively, with 8 bases between them. The CDR3 has 14 residues.

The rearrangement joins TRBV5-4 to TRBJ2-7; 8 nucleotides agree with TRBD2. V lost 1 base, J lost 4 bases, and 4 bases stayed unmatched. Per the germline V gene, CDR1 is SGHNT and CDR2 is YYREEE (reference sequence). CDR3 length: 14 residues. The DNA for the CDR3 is TGTGCCAGCAGCTTGCGGGAGGGCCGTTACGAGCAGTACTTC. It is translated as CASSLREGRYEQYF.

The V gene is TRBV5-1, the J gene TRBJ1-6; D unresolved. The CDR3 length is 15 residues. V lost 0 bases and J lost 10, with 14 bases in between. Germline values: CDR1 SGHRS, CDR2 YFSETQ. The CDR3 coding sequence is TGCGCCAGCAGCTTGGGACCCATGGCGGGATCACCCCTCCACTTT. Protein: CASSLGPMAGSPLHF.

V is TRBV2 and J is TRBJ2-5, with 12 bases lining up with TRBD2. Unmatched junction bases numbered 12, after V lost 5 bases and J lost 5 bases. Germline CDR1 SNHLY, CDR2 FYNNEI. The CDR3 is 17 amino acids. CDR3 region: CASSRYATSGSVETQYF. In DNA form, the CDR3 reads TGTGCCAGCAGTCGTTATGCGACTAGCGGGAGTGTGGAGACCCAGTACTTC.

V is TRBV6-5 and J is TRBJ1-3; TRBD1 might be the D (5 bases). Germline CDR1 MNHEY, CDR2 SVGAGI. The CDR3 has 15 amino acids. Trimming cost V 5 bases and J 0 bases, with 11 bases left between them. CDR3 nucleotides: TGTGCCAGCAGTCAGGGACTCCCCTCTGGAAACACCATATATTTT. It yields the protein CASSQGLPSGNTIYF.

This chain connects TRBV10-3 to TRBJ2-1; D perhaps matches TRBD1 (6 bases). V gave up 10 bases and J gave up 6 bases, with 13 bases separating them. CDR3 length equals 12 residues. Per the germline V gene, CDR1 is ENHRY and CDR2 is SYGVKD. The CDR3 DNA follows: TGTGCCACAAAGGACAGCCCCAATGAGCAGTTCTTC. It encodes CATKDSPNEQFF.

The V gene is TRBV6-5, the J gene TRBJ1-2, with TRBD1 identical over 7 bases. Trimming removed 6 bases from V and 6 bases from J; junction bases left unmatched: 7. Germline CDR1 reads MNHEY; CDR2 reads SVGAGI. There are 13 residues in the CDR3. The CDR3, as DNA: TGTGCCAGCAGGTTCACAGGGGTCCATGGCTACACCTTC. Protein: CASRFTGVHGYTF.

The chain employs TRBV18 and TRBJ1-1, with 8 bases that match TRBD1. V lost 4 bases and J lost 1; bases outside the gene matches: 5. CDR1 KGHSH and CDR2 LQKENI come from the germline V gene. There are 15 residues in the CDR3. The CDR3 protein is CASSLDRGRNTEAFF. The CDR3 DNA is TGTGCCAGCTCACTAGACAGGGGTAGGAACACTGAAGCTTTCTTT.

The CDR3 DNA follows: TGTGCCAGCAGCCCCAGTAGCGGGGGCCCCTCCGGGGAGCTGTTTTTT. This encodes CASSPSSGGPSGELFF. The rearrangement joins TRBV9 to TRBJ2-2; 9 bases line up with TRBD2. This CDR3 is 16 amino acids long. V was clipped by 4 bases and J by 6 bases; unmatched bases: 10. The V gene's germline CDR1 is SGDLS and CDR2 YYNGEE.

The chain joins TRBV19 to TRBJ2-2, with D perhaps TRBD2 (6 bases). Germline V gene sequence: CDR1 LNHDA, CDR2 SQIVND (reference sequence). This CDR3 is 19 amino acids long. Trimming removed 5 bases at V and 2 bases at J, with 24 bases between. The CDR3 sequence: CASSPPRIRRDINTGELFF. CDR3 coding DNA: TGTGCCAGTAGTCCCCCCCGGATCAGGAGGGATATTAACACCGGGGAGCTGTTTTTT.